These T cell receptor beta chains were read from a single sample in a study of T-cell memory formation after mild COVID-19. TCRdb reprocessed the 5' RACE reads via MiXCR and lists one record per CDR3 protein. Of 200,000 to 250,000 distinct CDR3 sequences in the sample, over 7.5% were seen once. The sample comprised PBMCs or a T cell subset sorted from them (not recorded which). The source of these receptors is a man aged 18 to 30 who had mild COVID-19 (a few samples of this study predate the infection). Cell type and time point are not known. CDR3s include the opening cysteine and the closing phenylalanine or tryptophan. D genes are given only for firm matches. Size is stated for part of the rows, as once, few or many counts, or as a class when the clone is expanded.

d_gene: NA; j_gene: TRBJ2-3; v_gene: TRBV6-6; abundance: NA; CDR3nt: TGTGCCAGCAGTTACTCAGGGGCCGGCACAGATACGCAGTATTTT; CDR3aa: CASSYSGAGTDTQYF
d_gene: NA; j_gene: TRBJ2-6; v_gene: TRBV4-1; abundance: few; CDR3nt: TGCGCCAGCAGCCAAGATAGGGCGAGCTCTGGGGCCAACGTCCTGACTTTC; CDR3aa: CASSQDRASSGANVLTF
d_gene: NA; j_gene: TRBJ2-2; v_gene: TRBV7-2; abundance: NA; CDR3nt: TGTGCCAGCAGCTTAGTTTTTCCCGGGGAGCTGTTTTTT; CDR3aa: CASSLVFPGELFF
d_gene: TRBD1; j_gene: TRBJ2-3; v_gene: TRBV7-2; abundance: NA; CDR3nt: TGTGCCAGCAGCAACCGACAGGGGAGCACAGATACGCAGTATTTT; CDR3aa: CASSNRQGSTDTQYF
d_gene: NA; j_gene: TRBJ2-3; v_gene: TRBV20-1; abundance: NA; CDR3nt: TGCAGTGCTAGAGCGGACGCCGCGGGGACAGATACGCAGTATTTT; CDR3aa: CSARADAAGTDTQYF
d_gene: TRBD1; j_gene: TRBJ2-1; v_gene: TRBV5-1; abundance: few; CDR3nt: TGCGCCAGCAGCCCGGGACAGGGTTTCAATGAGCAGTTCTTC; CDR3aa: CASSPGQGFNEQFF
d_gene: NA; j_gene: TRBJ1-1; v_gene: TRBV5-1; abundance: NA; CDR3nt: TGCGCCAGCGGATATCAGGGGACCTCTGAAGCTTTCTTT; CDR3aa: CASGYQGTSEAFF
d_gene: NA; j_gene: TRBJ1-5; v_gene: TRBV12-3/TRBV12-4; abundance: NA; CDR3nt: TGTGCCAGCAGTCCTCAACAGGGTCAGCAGCCCCAGCATTTT; CDR3aa: CASSPQQGQQPQHF
d_gene: TRBD1; j_gene: TRBJ2-6; v_gene: TRBV5-1; abundance: NA; CDR3nt: TGCGCCAGCAGCCCGACAGGGATATCTGGGGCCAACGTCCTGACTTTC; CDR3aa: CASSPTGISGANVLTF
d_gene: TRBD1; j_gene: TRBJ2-1; v_gene: TRBV4-3; abundance: few; CDR3nt: TGCGCCAGCAGCCAGCAGACAGGGGTCTACAATGAGCAGTTCTTC; CDR3aa: CASSQQTGVYNEQFF
d_gene: NA; j_gene: TRBJ2-6; v_gene: TRBV5-1; abundance: NA; CDR3nt: TGCGCCAGCAGCTTGTGGCAGGGCCACTCTGGGGCCAACGTCCTGACTTTC; CDR3aa: CASSLWQGHSGANVLTF
d_gene: TRBD1; j_gene: TRBJ2-2; v_gene: TRBV18; abundance: few; CDR3nt: TGTGCCAGCTCACCACCGGGACAGGGGTCGGACACCGGGGAGCTGTTTTTT; CDR3aa: CASSPPGQGSDTGELFF